This entry lists 25 T cell receptor beta chains sequenced from one sample in a study of PD-1 blockade in classical Hodgkin lymphoma. Method: immunoSEQ multiplex PCR; TCRdb's copy keeps in-frame clones and lacks some. The sample lists under 30,000 clones, approximately 86% seen once, with approximately 0.49% in the top ten. As for time point: cycle 4 day 1 (C4D1), after 6 weeks of nivolumab. Every one of the patients relapsed after autologous stem cell transplantation (brentuximab vedotin exposure was variable). The study purified CD4+ T cells from thawed PBMCs using magnetic negative selection. Sample: CD4+ T cells from blood, taken before the fourth cycle of nivolumab. The receptors come from a human donor with classical Hodgkin lymphoma.

The chain employs TRBV7-2 and TRBJ2-3; 10 nucleotides agree with TRBD2. This CDR3 is built from 16 residues. V was pared by 4 bases and J by 2 bases, with 6 bases of the junction left unmatched. CDR1 is SGHTA and CDR2 is FQGNSA in the germline V gene. The CDR3 loop is CASSSLAGVSTDTQYF. For the CDR3, the DNA is TGTGCCAGCAGCTCCCTAGCGGGGGTCTCCACAGATACGCAGTATTTT. Variable domain in full (rest from reference TRBV7-2 and TRBJ2-3): GAGVSQSPSNKVTEKGKDVELRCDPISGHTALYWYRQSLGQGLEFLIYFQGNSAPDKSGLPSDRFSAERTGGSVSTLTIQRTQQEDSAVYLCASSSLAGVSTDTQYFGPGTRLTVL.

The chain's CDR3 is CASSLGLGRVTDTQYF. CDR3 coding DNA: TGCGCCAGCAGCTTGGGTTTGGGAAGGGTGACAGATACGCAGTATTTT. The V and J genes are TRBV5-1 and TRBJ2-3; D call uncertain. V lost 0 bases and J lost 3, with 14 bases in between. This CDR3 has 16 amino acids. Looked up from germline, CDR1 is SGHRS and CDR2 is YFSETQ.

The chain joins TRBV7-9 to TRBJ2-3; D might be TRBD2 (6 bases). Germline CDR1 and CDR2: SEHNR and FQNEAQ (reference sequence). Trimming left V 4 bases short and J 0 bases short, with 14 bases between. The CDR3 consists of 16 residues. CDR3 sequence reads: CASSSGWGTSTDTQYF. The CDR3 DNA reads as TGTGCCAGCAGCTCCGGCTGGGGGACTAGCACAGATACGCAGTATTTT.

Written as DNA, the CDR3 is TGTGCCAGCAGTTCCCCGACAGGGTCCTACAATGAGCAGTTCTTC. This translates into CASSSPTGSYNEQFF. V is TRBV28 and J is TRBJ2-1; 7 bases fit TRBD1. Germline V lookup: CDR1 MDHEN, CDR2 SYDVKM. The V and J ends lost 4 bases and 1 base, in that order; junction bases with no gene match: 4. The CDR3 is 15 amino acids.

This rearrangement joins TRBV10-1 to TRBJ2-1; D may be TRBD1 or TRBD2 (5 bases each). The CDR3 is 16 amino acids. V was pared by 2 bases and J by 7 bases, with 18 bases between. CDR1 and CDR2 from the germline V gene are WNHNN and SYGVQD (reference sequence). CDR3 protein: CASSEQRDLLRNEQFF. In nucleotides, the CDR3 is TGCGCCAGCAGTGAGCAAAGGGACCTCCTGAGGAATGAGCAGTTCTTC.

The chain employs TRBV23-1 and TRBJ2-1; D is possibly TRBD1 (5 bases). TRBV23-1 is treated as an ORF (open reading frame) with a function not yet certain. The CDR3 is 17 amino acids. V was cut by 7 bases and J by 4 bases, with 23 bases left in between. CDR3 sequence reads: CASTPPMGLGAYNEQFF. The CDR3 DNA is TGCGCCAGCACCCCCCCCATGGGCTTAGGGGCATACAATGAGCAGTTCTTC.

This chain links TRBV2 with TRBJ2-2; D not certain. The CDR3 runs 12 residues. The germline V gene encodes CDR1 SNHLY and CDR2 FYNNEI. The V end was cut by 6 bases, the J end by 2 bases, with 4 bases between. The CDR3 reads CASRLNTGELFF. CDR3 sequence (DNA): TGTGCCAGCAGACTCAACACCGGGGAGCTGTTTTTT.

The V gene is TRBV25-1, the J gene TRBJ2-7, with D possibly TRBD2 on 6 matching bases. In germline, CDR1 is MGHDK, CDR2 SYGVNS. V was shortened by 7 bases and J by 2 bases, with 12 bases between the two germline ends. The CDR3 runs 13 residues. The CDR3 reads CASTREFAYEQYF. The DNA of the CDR3 is TGTGCCAGCACTCGGGAGTTCGCCTACGAGCAGTACTTC.

J is TRBJ1-1 and V is TRBV4-1, with 8 bases lining up with TRBD1. The CDR3 length is 16 residues. With 2 bases clipped from V and 0 bases from J, the junction kept 5 bases outside the gene matches. Per the germline V gene, CDR1 is MGHRA and CDR2 is YSYEKL. The CDR3 coding sequence is TGCGCCAGCAGCCAATCGGGGGACAGGTTGAACACTGAAGCTTTCTTT. Translating it yields CASSQSGDRLNTEAFF.

The rearrangement uses TRBV18 and TRBJ2-5; no firm D call. Germline CDR1 is KGHSH and CDR2 is LQKENI. The CDR3 has 13 residues. With 4 bases removed from V and 3 bases from J, the gap between germline ends came to 9 bases. As DNA, the CDR3 is TGTGCCAGCTCACATGGTGGGGAAGAGACCCAGTACTTC. Residues: CASSHGGEETQYF. The complete variable domain, with remaining parts taken from reference TRBV18 and TRBJ2-5, reads NAGVMQNPRHLVRRRGQEARLRCSPMKGHSHVYWYRQLPEEGLKFMVYLQKENIIDESGMPKERFSAEFPKEGPSILRIQQVVRGDSAAYFCASSHGGEETQYFGPGTRLLVL.

The chain links TRBV10-1 to TRBJ2-1; D is uncertain. The CDR3 has 16 amino acids. The germline V gene encodes CDR1 WNHNN and CDR2 SYGVQD (reference sequence). The V end was cut by 2 bases, the J end by 0 bases, with 11 bases between. The CDR3 is CASSETAQSSYNEQFF. The CDR3 bases are TGCGCCAGCAGTGAGACCGCGCAGAGCTCCTACAATGAGCAGTTCTTC.

The rearrangement uses TRBV19 and TRBJ1-5; D unresolved. V was cut by 4 bases and J by 2 bases, with 9 bases left in between. The germline V gene encodes CDR1 LNHDA and CDR2 SQIVND (reference sequence). There are 14 residues in the CDR3. CDR3 in amino acids: CASSKVDGNQPQHF. For the CDR3, the DNA is TGTGCCAGTAGTAAAGTTGATGGCAATCAGCCCCAGCATTTT.

The chain joins TRBV30 to TRBJ1-5, with D tentatively TRBD1 (6 bases). The CDR3 length is 13 residues. The V gene lost 4 bases and the J gene lost 4 bases, with 11 bases spanning the gap. Looked up from germline, CDR1 is GTSNPN and CDR2 is SVGIG (reference sequence). CDR3 loop: CAWNSQGNQPQHF. The DNA for the CDR3 is TGTGCCTGGAATTCACAGGGTAATCAGCCCCAGCATTTT.

The sample holds one count of this clone. V is TRBV7-6 and J is TRBJ2-5; D remains unclear. The better agreement between TRBJ2-7 and the DNA end casts doubt on the J call. Germline V gene sequence: CDR1 SGHVS, CDR2 FNYEAQ. The CDR3 loop spans 14 amino acids. The CDR3 region has the DNA TGTGCCAGCAGCCCCCACGTTGCAGGCTACGAGCAGTACTTC. This encodes CASSPHVAGYEQYF.

The chain couples TRBV18 to TRBJ1-1; 9 bases map to TRBD1. The V gene's germline CDR1 is KGHSH and CDR2 LQKENI. This CDR3 has 14 amino acids. Trimming cost V 1 base and J 4 bases; bases outside gene matches: 1. The CDR3 DNA reads TGTGCCAGCTCACCACGGACAGGGGCCACTGAAGCTTTCTTT. Amino acids: CASSPRTGATEAFF. Filled out from reference TRBV18 and TRBJ1-1, the complete variable domain reads NAGVMQNPRHLVRRRGQEARLRCSPMKGHSHVYWYRQLPEEGLKFMVYLQKENIIDESGMPKERFSAEFPKEGPSILRIQQVVRGDSAAYFCASSPRTGATEAFFGQGTRLTVV.

The chain joins TRBV2 to TRBJ2-1, with 9 positions matching TRBD1. Germline V gene sequence: CDR1 SNHLY, CDR2 FYNNEI. This CDR3 is 14 amino acids long. Trimming cost V 7 bases and J 4 bases; bases outside gene matches: 5. The CDR3 loop is CASIPDRGYNEQFF. The CDR3 DNA reads as TGTGCCAGCATTCCGGACAGGGGTTACAATGAGCAGTTCTTC.

This chain joins TRBV28 and TRBJ1-2; D is ambiguous. The V end was cut by 6 bases, the J end by 0 bases, with 20 bases between. Germline assignment: CDR1 MDHEN and CDR2 SYDVKM. The CDR3 extends over 17 amino acids. This chain's CDR3 is CASSLSRHRISNYGYTF. In DNA, the CDR3 is TGTGCCAGCAGCCTTAGTAGACATAGGATCTCTAACTATGGCTACACCTTC.

This clone showed up just once. The chain recombines TRBV27 with TRBJ1-1, with D perhaps TRBD1 (5 bases). The V and J ends lost 2 bases and 4 bases respectively, with 8 bases between them. Germline CDR1 reads MNHEY; CDR2 reads SMNVEV (reference sequence). The CDR3 consists of 13 residues. This CDR3 is CASSLGRATEAFF. The CDR3 coding sequence is TGTGCCAGCAGTTTAGGCAGGGCCACTGAAGCTTTCTTT.

The rearrangement joins TRBV6-1 to TRBJ2-1; D unresolved. V lost 7 bases and J 2 bases, leaving 9 bases between the germline ends. Germline V gene data show CDR1 as MNHNS and CDR2 as SASEGT. CDR3 length equals 13 residues. The CDR3 DNA reads as TGTGCCAGCAATCGACAAGCCTACAATGAGCAGTTCTTC. Translating it yields CASNRQAYNEQFF.

CDR3 in amino acids: CASSVVYLAGGLNTGELFF. CDR3 in DNA: TGTGCCAGCAGCGTAGTCTATCTAGCGGGAGGCCTGAACACCGGGGAGCTGTTTTTT. The gene calls are TRBV9 and TRBJ2-2; 11 bases fit TRBD2. J was trimmed by 1 base and V by 0 bases; bases with no gene match: 8. This CDR3 has 19 amino acids. CDR1 and CDR2 from the germline V gene are SGDLS and YYNGEE.

This chain joins TRBV18 and TRBJ1-3; no reliable D call. Looked up from germline, CDR1 is KGHSH and CDR2 is LQKENI. The CDR3 consists of 15 residues. V dropped 3 bases and J dropped 3 bases, with 12 bases sitting between them. The CDR3: CASSPVLSFGNTIYF. In nucleotides, the CDR3 is TGTGCCAGCTCACCGGTACTGAGTTTTGGAAACACCATATATTTT.

This clone was seen just once. The chain joins TRBV19 to TRBJ2-7, with 8 bases that match TRBD1. CDR3 size: 15 residues. Trimming took 5 bases from V and 3 from J; bases not matched to a gene: 9. Germline V CDR1 and CDR2: LNHDA, SQIVND (reference sequence). DNA for the CDR3: TGTGCCAGTAGTGCACAGGGGGGATTTCGCTACGAGCAGTACTTC. The encoded protein is CASSAQGGFRYEQYF. Full variable domain (rest looked up from reference TRBV19 and TRBJ2-7): DGGITQSPKYLFRKEGQNVTLSCEQNLNHDAMYWYRQDPGQGLRLIYYSQIVNDFQKGDIAEGYSVSREKKESFPLTVTSAQKNPTAFYLCASSAQGGFRYEQYFGPGTRLTVT.

V gene TRBV19 combines with J gene TRBJ2-5; no clear D gene. The V and J ends lost 3 bases and 4 bases respectively, with 3 bases between them. Germline CDR1 LNHDA, CDR2 SQIVND (reference sequence). The length of the CDR3 is 11 residues. CDR3 in DNA: TGTGCCAGTAGTATGGGAGAGACCCAGTACTTC. The encoded protein is CASSMGETQYF.

The gene calls are TRBV10-3 and TRBJ2-7; D is undetermined. Germline V CDR1 and CDR2: ENHRY, SYGVKD. V was trimmed by 6 bases and J by 1 base, leaving 10 bases between them. CDR3 length: 13 amino acids. The DNA for the CDR3 is TGTGCCATCAGCCGGCTGGAGTCCTACGAGCAGTACTTC. Translated: CAISRLESYEQYF.

CDR3 in amino acids: CASSEKADTDTQYF. In DNA form, the CDR3 reads TGTGCCAGCAGTGAAAAGGCGGACACAGATACGCAGTATTTT. V is TRBV25-1 and J is TRBJ2-3; D gene ambiguous. The V and J ends lost 2 bases and 2 bases respectively, with 8 bases between them. The CDR3 covers 14 residues. The germline CDR1 and CDR2 sequences are MGHDK and SYGVNS.